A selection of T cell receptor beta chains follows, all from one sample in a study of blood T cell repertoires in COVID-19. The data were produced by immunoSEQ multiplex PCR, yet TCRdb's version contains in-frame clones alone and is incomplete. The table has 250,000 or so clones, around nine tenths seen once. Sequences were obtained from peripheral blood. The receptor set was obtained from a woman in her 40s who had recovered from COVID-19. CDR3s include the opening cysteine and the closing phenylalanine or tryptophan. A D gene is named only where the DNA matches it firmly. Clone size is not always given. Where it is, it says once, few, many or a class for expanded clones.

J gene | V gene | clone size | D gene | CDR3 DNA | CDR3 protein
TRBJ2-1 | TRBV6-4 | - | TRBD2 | TGTGCCAGCACCCCAACTGCGGGAGACGGGTTGAATGAGCAGTTCTTC | CASTPTAGDGLNEQFF
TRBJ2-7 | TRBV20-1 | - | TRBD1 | TGCAGTGCTAGTGCGCAGGACAGGGCGTCCGAGCAGTACTTC | CSASAQDRASEQYF
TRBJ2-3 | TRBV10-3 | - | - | TGTGCCATCAGTGACGCGGTGGGGCGGGATACGCAGTATTTT | CAISDAVGRDTQYF
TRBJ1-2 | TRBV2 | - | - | TGTGCCAGCAGCCAGGCAGGCTATGGCTACACCTTC | CASSQAGYGYTF
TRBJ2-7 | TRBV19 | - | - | TGTGCCAGTAGTATAACTCGGGGGTACGAGCAGTACTTC | CASSITRGYEQYF
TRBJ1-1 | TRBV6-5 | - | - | TGTGCCAGCAGTACGGAGGGGAGCACTGAAGCTTTCTTT | CASSTEGSTEAFF
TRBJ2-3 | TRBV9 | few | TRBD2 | TGTGCCAGCAGCGCGGGACTAGCGGGAGTCGCTACGCAGTATTTT | CASSAGLAGVATQYF
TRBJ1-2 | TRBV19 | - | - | TGTGCCAGTAGTATAGCCAACCCAATGAGTGGCTACACCTTC | CASSIANPMSGYTF
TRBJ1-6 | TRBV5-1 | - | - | TGCGCCAGCAGCTTGCAGGTTGCCGGTTCACCCCTCCACTTT | CASSLQVAGSPLHF
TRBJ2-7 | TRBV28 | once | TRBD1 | TGTGCCAGCAGCGAAGGACAGGGGAGGGCCTACGAGCAGTACTTC | CASSEGQGRAYEQYF
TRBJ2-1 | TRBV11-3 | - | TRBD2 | TGTGCCAGCAGCTCCGATTGGACTAGCGTTTACAATGAGCAGTTCTTC | CASSSDWTSVYNEQFF
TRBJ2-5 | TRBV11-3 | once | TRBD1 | TGTGCCAGCAGCTTCGCCGGGACAGGGTACGAGACCCAGTACTTC | CASSFAGTGYETQYF
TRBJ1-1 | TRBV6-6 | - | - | TGTGCCAGCAGTTACGGATCAGGTTCTCAGAACACTGAAGCTTTCTTT | CASSYGSGSQNTEAFF
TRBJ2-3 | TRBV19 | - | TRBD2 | TGTGCCAGTAGTCCAACCGGACTAGCGGGAGGGTTAAGGGTAGATACGCAGTATTTT | CASSPTGLAGGLRVDTQYF
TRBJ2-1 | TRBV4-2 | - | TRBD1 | TGTGCCAGCAGCCAAGGTGGTGACAGGGTCTACAATGAGCAGTTCTTC | CASSQGGDRVYNEQFF
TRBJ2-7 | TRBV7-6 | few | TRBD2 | TGTGCCAGCAGCTTAGTATCGGGACTAGCATTCGACGAGCAGTACTTC | CASSLVSGLAFDEQYF
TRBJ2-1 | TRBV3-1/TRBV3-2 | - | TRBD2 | TGTGCCAGCAGCCTCTTACTAGCGGGAGAAGGCAATGAGCAGTTCTTC | CASSLLLAGEGNEQFF
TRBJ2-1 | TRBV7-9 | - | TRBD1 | TGTGCCAGCAGCTTAACAGGGGGCCTTGGAGATGAGCAGTTCTTC | CASSLTGGLGDEQFF
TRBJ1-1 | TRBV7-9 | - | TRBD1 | TGTGCCAGCAGCCCTATCGGGACAGGGGCCACTGAAGCTTTCTTT | CASSPIGTGATEAFF
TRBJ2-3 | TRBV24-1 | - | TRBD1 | TGTGCCACCAGTGAGACCGGGACAGGGCGAGGGGCGTTAAGCACAGATACGCAGTATTTT | CATSETGTGRGALSTDTQYF
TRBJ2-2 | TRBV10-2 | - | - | TGCGCCAGCAGAGGGAGGTATTTGGCCGGGGAGCTGTTTTTT | CASRGRYLAGELFF
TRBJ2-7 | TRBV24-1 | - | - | TGTGCCACCAGTGGAGAGTACGAGCAGTACTTC | CATSGEYEQYF
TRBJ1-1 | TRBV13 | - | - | TGTGCCAGCAGTTTCAGGGTGAACACTGAAGCTTTCTTT | CASSFRVNTEAFF
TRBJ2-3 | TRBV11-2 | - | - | TGTGCCAGCAGCTTAGACACAGAACAGTATTTT | CASSLDTEQYF
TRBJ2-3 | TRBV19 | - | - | TGTGCCGTGTCGACAGCCAGCACAGATACGCAGTATTTT | CAVSTASTDTQYF
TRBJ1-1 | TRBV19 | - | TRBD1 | TGTGCCAGTAGTATCGGGACAGGGGGCCGGGGCACTGAAGCTTTCTTT | CASSIGTGGRGTEAFF